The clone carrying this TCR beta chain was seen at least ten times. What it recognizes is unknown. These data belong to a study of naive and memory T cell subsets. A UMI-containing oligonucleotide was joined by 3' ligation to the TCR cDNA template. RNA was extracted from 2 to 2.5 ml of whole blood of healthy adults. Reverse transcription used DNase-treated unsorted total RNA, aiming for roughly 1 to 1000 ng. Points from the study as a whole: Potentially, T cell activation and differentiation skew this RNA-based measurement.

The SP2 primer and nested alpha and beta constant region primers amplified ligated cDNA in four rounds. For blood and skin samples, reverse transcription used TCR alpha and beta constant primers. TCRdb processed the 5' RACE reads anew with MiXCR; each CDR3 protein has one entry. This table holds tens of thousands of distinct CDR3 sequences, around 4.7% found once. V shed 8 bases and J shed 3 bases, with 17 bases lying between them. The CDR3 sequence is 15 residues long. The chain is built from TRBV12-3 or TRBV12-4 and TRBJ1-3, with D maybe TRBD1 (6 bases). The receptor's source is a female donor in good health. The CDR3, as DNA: TGTGCCAGCGGCGAGGGAGGGGGTAGTGGAAACACCATATATTTT. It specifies CASGEGGGSGNTIYF.